Shown below are 5 T cell receptor beta chains from a single sample sequenced in a study of human T cells and chemical hapten exposure. The time point here: pre-sensitization, week 0. As for treatment: therapeutic diphenylcyclopropenone sensitization with weekly scalp DPC. TCRdb recomputed calls from the RACE reads with MiXCR, one row per CDR3 protein. The table includes around 260,000 distinct CDR3 sequences, approximately 8.4% detected once. Here the sequenced sample was whole blood, taken in connection with sensitization to the hapten diphenylcyclopropenone (DPC). The receptor set was obtained from a woman aged 40-49 years with alopecia areata. Some clones in this sample may be carry-over from other donors' samples.

This rearrangement joins TRBV4-3 to TRBJ2-1; TRBD2 aligns across 12 bases. In germline, CDR1 is LGHNA, CDR2 YSLEER. Trimming cost V 4 bases and J 0 bases; bases outside gene matches: 7. The CDR3 spans 18 residues. The CDR3 bases are TGCGCCAGCAGCCGCCTACTAGCGGGAGGTTCCTCCTACAATGAGCAGTTCTTC. Translated: CASSRLLAGGSSYNEQFF.

The rearrangement uses TRBV11-1 and TRBJ2-1; D is uncertain. The germline V gene has CDR1 SGHAT and CDR2 FQDESV (reference sequence). The germline V and J ends were trimmed by 5 bases and 7 bases, with 9 bases remaining between them. This CDR3 contains 12 residues. For the CDR3, the DNA is TGTGCCAGCAGCCTGGAGTGGAATGAGCAGTTCTTC. It translates to CASSLEWNEQFF.

The chain combines TRBV4-2 with TRBJ2-7; 7 bases match TRBD2. Looked up from germline, CDR1 is LGHNA and CDR2 is YNFKEQ. The CDR3 is 15 residues long. V lost 0 bases to trimming and J lost 4 bases; unmatched junction nucleotides: 6. CDR3 protein: CASSQDLAAGYEQYF. The CDR3 region has the DNA TGTGCCAGCAGCCAAGATTTAGCAGCGGGATACGAGCAGTACTTC.

This clonotype has just a few counts. This chain links TRBV6-5 with TRBJ2-7, with 7 bases lining up with TRBD1. This CDR3 has 15 residues. The V segment lost 0 bases and the J segment 6 bases; nucleotides outside the gene matches: 8. The germline V gene encodes CDR1 MNHEY and CDR2 SVGAGI. CDR3 region: CASSYSVSGTVEQYF. In nucleotides, the CDR3 is TGTGCCAGCAGTTACTCTGTATCCGGGACAGTCGAGCAGTACTTC.

V is TRBV6-2 or TRBV6-3 and J is TRBJ2-1, with D perhaps being TRBD1 or TRBD2 (6 bases each). The V gene lost 0 bases and the J gene lost 0 bases, with 15 bases spanning the gap. Per germline, CDR1 MNHEY and CDR2 SVGEGT. This CDR3 has 18 amino acids. CDR3 in amino acids: CASSYSPHGGLSYNEQFF. Here the CDR3 DNA reads TGTGCCAGCAGTTACTCTCCCCACGGGGGCCTCTCCTACAATGAGCAGTTCTTC.